A single count supports the clone carrying this T cell receptor beta chain. This entry is derived from a study of blood T cell repertoires in COVID-19. Study-level information: Researchers got acute and convalescent COVID-19 samples from the United States, Italy and Spain. PBMCs, B-cell-depleted T cells, or T cells provided the cDNA or gDNA that made up the material.

Original processing methods: Quantification of nucleated cells was approximated via reference gene primer amplification. Using immunoSEQ multiplex PCR, the repertoire was profiled, and TCRdb retains in-frame clones only, with some absent. Clone size and V and J calls were adopted from that table, with D and trimming inferred from the DNA. Among 40,000 to 55,000 clones, about four fifths were seen once, and the ten largest hold roughly 4.3%. Germline CDR1 and CDR2: SGHVS and FQNEAQ. CDR3 length: 14 amino acids. Trimming cost V 1 base and J 10 bases, with 14 bases left between them. The sample comprised peripheral blood. The rearrangement joins TRBV7-8 to TRBJ1-5; TRBD1 might be the D (5 bases). This receptor was obtained from a woman in her seventies with acute or convalescent COVID-19. CDR3 protein: CASSLGDREFPQHF. CDR3 bases: TGTGCCAGCAGCTTAGGGGACCGGGAGTTCCCCCAGCATTTT. The variable domain in full, with the rest retrieved from reference TRBV7-8 and TRBJ1-5, is GAGVSQSPRYKVAKRGQDVALRCDPISGHVSLFWYQQALGQGPEFLTYFQNEAQLDKSGLPSDRFFAERPEGSVSTLKIQRTQQEDSAVYLCASSLGDREFPQHFGDGTRLSIL.